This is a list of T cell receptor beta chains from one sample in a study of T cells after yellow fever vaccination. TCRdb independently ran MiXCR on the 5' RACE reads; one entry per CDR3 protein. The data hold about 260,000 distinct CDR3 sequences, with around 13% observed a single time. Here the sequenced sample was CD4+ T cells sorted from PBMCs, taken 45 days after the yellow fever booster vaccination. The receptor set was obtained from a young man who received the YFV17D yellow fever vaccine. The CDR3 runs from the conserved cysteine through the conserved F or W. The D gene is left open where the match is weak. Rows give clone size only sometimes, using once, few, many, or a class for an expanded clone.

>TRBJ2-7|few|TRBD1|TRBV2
TGTGCCAGCAGGATGACAGGGAGCACCTACGAGCAGTACTTC
CASRMTGSTYEQYF
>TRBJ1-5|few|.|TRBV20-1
TGCAGTGCTAGAGCCAGGAATCAGCCCCAGCATTTT
CSARARNQPQHF
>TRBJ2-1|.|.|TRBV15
TGTGCCACCAGCAGAGCCCAAGGGCCATCTGAGCAGTTCTTC
CATSRAQGPSEQFF
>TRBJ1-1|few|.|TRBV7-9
TGTGCCAGCAGCTTAGGGGCGCCAGGAACTGAAGCTTTCTTT
CASSLGAPGTEAFF
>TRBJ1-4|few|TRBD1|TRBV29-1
TGCAGCGTTTCACTGGGACAGGGAGAAGAAAAACTGTTTTTT
CSVSLGQGEEKLFF
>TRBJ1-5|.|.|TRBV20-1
TGCAGTGCTAGTGTGGGGGGTACTCAGCCCCAGCATTTT
CSASVGGTQPQHF
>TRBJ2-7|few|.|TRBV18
TGTGCCAGCTCACCAAGATTGAATGAGGGTGAACTCTACGAGCAGTACTTC
CASSPRLNEGELYEQYF
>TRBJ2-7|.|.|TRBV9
TGTGCCAGCAGCGTAGGAGCGGCACCCTCCTACGAGCAGTACTTC
CASSVGAAPSYEQYF
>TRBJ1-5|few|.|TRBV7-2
TGTGCCAGCAGCTTAGGGCGCGCTCAGCCCCAGCATTTT
CASSLGRAQPQHF
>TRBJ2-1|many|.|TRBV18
TGTGCCAGCTCACCACGGGCAGCGATAGGGTCCTCCAATGAGCAGTTCTTC
CASSPRAAIGSSNEQFF
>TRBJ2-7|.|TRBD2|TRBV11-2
TGTGCCAGCAGCCCCGGACTAGCGGGAGATTTTTACGAGCAGTACTTC
CASSPGLAGDFYEQYF
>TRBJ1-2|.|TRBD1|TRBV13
TGTGCCAGCAGCCCCAGAATAGGGGACAGGGGATCAAGTGGGTATGGCTACACCTTC
CASSPRIGDRGSSGYGYTF
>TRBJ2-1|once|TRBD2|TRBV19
TGTGCCAGTACCCGAATAGCGGGTAGCTCCTACAATGAGCAGTTCTTC
CASTRIAGSSYNEQFF
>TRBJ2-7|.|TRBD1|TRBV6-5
TGTGCCAGCAGTTACCTGATGGACAGGGGAGGCGAGCAGTACTTC
CASSYLMDRGGEQYF
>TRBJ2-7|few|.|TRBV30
TGTGCCTGGAGTGTCCAGATGGGACCACGCGCTGCCGAGCAGTACTTC
CAWSVQMGPRAAEQYF
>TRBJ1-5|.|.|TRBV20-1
TGCAGTGCAGCGCCGGACGGATATAGCAATCAGCCCCAGCATTTT
CSAAPDGYSNQPQHF
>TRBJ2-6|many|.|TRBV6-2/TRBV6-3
TGTGCCAGCAGTCCCGCTGGGGCCAACGTCCTGACTTTC
CASSPAGANVLTF
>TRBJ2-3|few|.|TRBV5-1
TGCGCCAGCACCCCAGGGGATTTGGCAGATACGCAGTATTTT
CASTPGDLADTQYF
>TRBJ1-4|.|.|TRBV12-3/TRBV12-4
TGTGCCAGCAGTCCGGGCCTCCTGTGGGAAAAACTGTTTTTT
CASSPGLLWEKLFF
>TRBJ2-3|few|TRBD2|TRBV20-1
TGCAGTGCGCGGACTAGCGGGAGAGATACGCAGTATTTT
CSARTSGRDTQYF
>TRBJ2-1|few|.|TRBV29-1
TGCAGCGTCCGTCGGGAGAGACTAAGCAGAAACAATGAGCAGTTCTTC
CSVRRERLSRNNEQFF
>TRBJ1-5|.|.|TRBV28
TGTGCCAGCCGAGACACAATCAATCAGCCCCAGCATTTT
CASRDTINQPQHF
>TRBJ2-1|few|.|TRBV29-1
TGCAGCGTTACCGGGACACTTTCCTACAATGAGCAGTTCTTC
CSVTGTLSYNEQFF
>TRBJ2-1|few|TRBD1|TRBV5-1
TGCGCCAGCAGCTTAACCGGGACAGGCGTTTTCAATGAGCAGTTCTTC
CASSLTGTGVFNEQFF
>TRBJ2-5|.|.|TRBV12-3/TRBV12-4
TGTGCCAGCAGCCCCAATCTCGGGGGCCAAGAGACCCAGTACTTC
CASSPNLGGQETQYF
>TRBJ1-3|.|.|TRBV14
TGTGCCAGCAGCCAACATCGTTCTGGAAACACCATATATTTT
CASSQHRSGNTIYF
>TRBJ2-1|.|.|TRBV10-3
TGTGCCATCAGTGAAAGTGGGGGCACCTACAATGAGCAGTTCTTC
CAISESGGTYNEQFF
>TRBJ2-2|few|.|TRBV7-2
TGTGCCAGCAGCTCGGGACCGCGAACCGGGGAGCTGTTTTTT
CASSSGPRTGELFF
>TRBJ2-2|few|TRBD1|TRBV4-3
TGCGCCAGCAGCCCCCAGACGGGACAGGGAAGGACCGGGGAGCTGTTTTTT
CASSPQTGQGRTGELFF
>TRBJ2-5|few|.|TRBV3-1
TGTGCCAGCAGCCAATCAAGTTTGTCTGGGGAGACCCAGTACTTC
CASSQSSLSGETQYF
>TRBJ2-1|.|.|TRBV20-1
TGCAGTGCCAGTCCACGCCCTCAGAGTATCGAGCAGTTCTTC
CSASPRPQSIEQFF
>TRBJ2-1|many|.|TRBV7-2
TGTGCCAGCAGCTTAGCGCCGATAGCGGCCAATGAGCAGTTCTTC
CASSLAPIAANEQFF
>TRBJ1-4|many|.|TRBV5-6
TGTGCCAGCAGCTTGGACAGAAATGAAAAACTGTTTTTT
CASSLDRNEKLFF
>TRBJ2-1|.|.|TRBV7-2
TGTGCCAGCAGCTTAGTTGGGGGCAAGGGTGAGCAGTTCTTC
CASSLVGGKGEQFF
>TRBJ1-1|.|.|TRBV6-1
TGTGCCAGCCTAGGGGGGCGGATCGACACTGAAGCTTTCTTT
CASLGGRIDTEAFF
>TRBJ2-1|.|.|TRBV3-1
TGTGCCAGCAGCCAATCGGCGGGGTACGGGCCTAATGAGCAGTTCTTC
CASSQSAGYGPNEQFF
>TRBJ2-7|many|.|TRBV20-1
TGCAGTGCTAGGGGACAAAGCTCCTACGAGCAGTACTTC
CSARGQSSYEQYF
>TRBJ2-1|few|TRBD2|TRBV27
TGTGCCAGCAGCAGACCGGGACTAGGGACGAATGAGCAGTTCTTC
CASSRPGLGTNEQFF
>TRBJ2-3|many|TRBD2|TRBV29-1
TGCAGCGTTGAAACCGGGACTACAAAAACAGATACGCAGTATTTT
CSVETGTTKTDTQYF
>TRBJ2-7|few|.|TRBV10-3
TGTGCCATCAGTGAGTCGGGGGGCTACGAGCAGTACTTC
CAISESGGYEQYF
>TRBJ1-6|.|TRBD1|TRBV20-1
TGCAGTGCTAATGGACAGGGGAATTCACCCCTCCACTTT
CSANGQGNSPLHF